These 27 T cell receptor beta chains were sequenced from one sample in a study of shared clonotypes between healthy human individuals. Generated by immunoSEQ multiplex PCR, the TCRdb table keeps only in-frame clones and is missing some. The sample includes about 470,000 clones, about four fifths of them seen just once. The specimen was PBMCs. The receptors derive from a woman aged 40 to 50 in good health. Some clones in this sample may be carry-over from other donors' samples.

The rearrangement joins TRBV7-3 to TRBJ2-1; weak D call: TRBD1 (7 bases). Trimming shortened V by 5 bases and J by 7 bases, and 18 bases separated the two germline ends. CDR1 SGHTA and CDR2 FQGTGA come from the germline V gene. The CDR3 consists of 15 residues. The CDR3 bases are TGTGCCAGCAGCCAGGGGGGTCATACTCGGAATGAGCAGTTCTTC. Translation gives CASSQGGHTRNEQFF.

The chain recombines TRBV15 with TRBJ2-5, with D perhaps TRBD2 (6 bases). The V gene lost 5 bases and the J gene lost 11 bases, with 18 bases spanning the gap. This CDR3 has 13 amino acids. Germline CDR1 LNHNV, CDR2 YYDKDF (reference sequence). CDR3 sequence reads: CATSLPGRREQYF. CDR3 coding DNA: TGTGCCACCAGCTTACCGGGACGACGGGAGCAGTACTTC.

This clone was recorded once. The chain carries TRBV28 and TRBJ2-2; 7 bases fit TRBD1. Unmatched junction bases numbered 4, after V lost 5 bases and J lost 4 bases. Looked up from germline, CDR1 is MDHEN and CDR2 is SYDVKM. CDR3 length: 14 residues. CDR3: CASSRAGGTGELFF. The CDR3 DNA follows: TGTGCCAGCAGTCGGGCAGGGGGCACCGGGGAGCTGTTTTTT. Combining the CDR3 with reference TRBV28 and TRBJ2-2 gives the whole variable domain DVKVTQSSRYLVKRTGEKVFLECVQDMDHENMFWYRQDPGLGLRLIYFSYDVKMKEKGDIPEGYSVSREKKERFSLILESASTNQTSMYLCASSRAGGTGELFFGEGSRLTVL.

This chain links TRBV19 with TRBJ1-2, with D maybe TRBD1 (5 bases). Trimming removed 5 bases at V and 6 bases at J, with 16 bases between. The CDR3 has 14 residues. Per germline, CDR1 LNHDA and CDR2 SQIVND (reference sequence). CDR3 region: CASSRSRAWDGYTF. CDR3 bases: TGTGCCAGTAGTCGATCCAGGGCCTGGGATGGCTACACCTTC.

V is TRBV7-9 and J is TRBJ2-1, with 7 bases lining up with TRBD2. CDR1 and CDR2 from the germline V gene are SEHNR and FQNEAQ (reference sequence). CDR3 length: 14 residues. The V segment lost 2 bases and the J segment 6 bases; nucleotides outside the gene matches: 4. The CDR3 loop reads CASSLRRETNEQFF. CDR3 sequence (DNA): TGTGCCAGCAGCTTACGGCGGGAGACCAATGAGCAGTTCTTC.

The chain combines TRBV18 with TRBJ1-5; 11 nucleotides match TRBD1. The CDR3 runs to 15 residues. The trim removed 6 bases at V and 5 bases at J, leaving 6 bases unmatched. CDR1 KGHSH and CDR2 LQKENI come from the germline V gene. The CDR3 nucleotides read TGTGCCAGCTCCCTGGACAGGGGGCCAGATCAGCCCCAGCATTTT. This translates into CASSLDRGPDQPQHF.

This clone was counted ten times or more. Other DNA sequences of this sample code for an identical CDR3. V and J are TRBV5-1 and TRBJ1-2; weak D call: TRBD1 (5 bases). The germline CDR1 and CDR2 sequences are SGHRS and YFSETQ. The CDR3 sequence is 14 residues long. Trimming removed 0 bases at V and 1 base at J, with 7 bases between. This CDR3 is CASSLGQGNYGYTF. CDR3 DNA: TGCGCCAGCAGCTTGGGGCAGGGTAACTATGGCTACACCTTC. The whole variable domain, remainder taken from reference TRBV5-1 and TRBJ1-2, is KAGVTQTPRYLIKTRGQQVTLSCSPISGHRSVSWYQQTPGQGLQFLFEYFSETQRNKGNFPGRFSGRQFSNSRSEMNVSTLELGDSALYLCASSLGQGNYGYTFGSGTRLTVV.

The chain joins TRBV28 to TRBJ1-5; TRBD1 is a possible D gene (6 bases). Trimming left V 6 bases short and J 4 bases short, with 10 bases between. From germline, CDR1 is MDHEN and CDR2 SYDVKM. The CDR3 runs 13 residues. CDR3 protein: CASRIDRNQPQHF. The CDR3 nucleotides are TGTGCCAGCAGAATTGACAGGAATCAGCCCCAGCATTTT.

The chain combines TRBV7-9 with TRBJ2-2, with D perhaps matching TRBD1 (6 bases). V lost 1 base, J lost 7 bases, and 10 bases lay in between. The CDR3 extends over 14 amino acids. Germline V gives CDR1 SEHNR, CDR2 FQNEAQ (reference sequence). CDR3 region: CASSLGQDSGELFF. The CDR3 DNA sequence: TGTGCCAGCAGCTTAGGGCAGGACAGCGGGGAGCTGTTTTTT.

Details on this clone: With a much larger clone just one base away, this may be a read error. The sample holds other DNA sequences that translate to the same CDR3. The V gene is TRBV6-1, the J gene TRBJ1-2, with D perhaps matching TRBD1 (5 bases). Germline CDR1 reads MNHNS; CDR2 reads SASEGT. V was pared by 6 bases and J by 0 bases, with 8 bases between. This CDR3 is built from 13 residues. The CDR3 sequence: CASRETANYGYTF. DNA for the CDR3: TGTGCCAGCAGGGAGACAGCTAACTATGGCTACACCTTC.

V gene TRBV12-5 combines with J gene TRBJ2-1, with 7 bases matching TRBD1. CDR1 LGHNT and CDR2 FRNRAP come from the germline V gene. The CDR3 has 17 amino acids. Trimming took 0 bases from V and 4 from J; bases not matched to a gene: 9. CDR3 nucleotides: TGTGCTAGTGGTTTGGTAAACTCGGGACAGATGTACAATGAGCAGTTCTTC. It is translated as CASGLVNSGQMYNEQFF.

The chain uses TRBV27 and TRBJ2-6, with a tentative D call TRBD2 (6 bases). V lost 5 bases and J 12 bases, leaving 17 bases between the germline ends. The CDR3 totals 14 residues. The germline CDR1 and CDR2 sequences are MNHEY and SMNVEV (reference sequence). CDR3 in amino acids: CASSPNRDSVVLTF. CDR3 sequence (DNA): TGTGCCAGCAGTCCAAACCGGGACTCCGTCGTCCTGACTTTC. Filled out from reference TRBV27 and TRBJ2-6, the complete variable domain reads EAQVTQNPRYLITVTGKKLTVTCSQNMNHEYMSWYRQDPGLGLRQIYYSMNVEVTDKGDVPEGYKVSRKEKRNFPLILESPSPNQTSLYFCASSPNRDSVVLTFGAGSRLTVL.

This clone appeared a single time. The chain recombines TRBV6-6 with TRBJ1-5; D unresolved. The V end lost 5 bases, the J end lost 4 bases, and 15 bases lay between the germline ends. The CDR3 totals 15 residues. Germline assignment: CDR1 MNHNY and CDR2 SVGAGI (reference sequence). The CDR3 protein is CASSSTEFVNQPQHF. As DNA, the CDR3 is TGTGCCAGCAGTAGTACCGAGTTCGTTAATCAGCCCCAGCATTTT.

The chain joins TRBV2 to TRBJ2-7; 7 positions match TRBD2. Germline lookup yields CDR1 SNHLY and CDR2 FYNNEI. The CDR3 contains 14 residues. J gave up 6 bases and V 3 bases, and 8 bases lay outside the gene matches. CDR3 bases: TGTGCCAGCAGTGAGGGGAGGGGAGGGACCGAGCAGTACTTC. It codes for CASSEGRGGTEQYF.

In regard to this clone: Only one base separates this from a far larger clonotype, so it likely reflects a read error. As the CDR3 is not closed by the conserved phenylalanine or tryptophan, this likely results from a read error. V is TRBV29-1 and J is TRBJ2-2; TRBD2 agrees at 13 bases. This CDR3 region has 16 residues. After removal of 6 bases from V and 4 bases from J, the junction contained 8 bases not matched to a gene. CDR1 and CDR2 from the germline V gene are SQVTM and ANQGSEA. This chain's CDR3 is CSVPRTSGSSTGELFL. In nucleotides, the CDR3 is TGCAGCGTCCCCAGGACTAGCGGGAGCTCCACCGGGGAGCTGTTTCTT.

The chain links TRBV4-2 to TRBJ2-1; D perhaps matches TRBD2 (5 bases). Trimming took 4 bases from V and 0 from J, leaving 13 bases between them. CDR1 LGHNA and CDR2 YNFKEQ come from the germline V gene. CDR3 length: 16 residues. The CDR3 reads CASSPRGQSSYNEQFF. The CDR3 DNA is TGTGCCAGCAGCCCGCGCGGGCAAAGCTCCTACAATGAGCAGTTCTTC.

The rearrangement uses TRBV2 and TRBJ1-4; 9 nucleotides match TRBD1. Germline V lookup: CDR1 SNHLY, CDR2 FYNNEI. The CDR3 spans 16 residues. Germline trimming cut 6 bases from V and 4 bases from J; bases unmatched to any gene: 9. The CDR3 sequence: CASSGQGTGLNEKLFF. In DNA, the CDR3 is TGTGCCAGCAGCGGACAGGGGACCGGTCTTAATGAAAAACTGTTTTTT.

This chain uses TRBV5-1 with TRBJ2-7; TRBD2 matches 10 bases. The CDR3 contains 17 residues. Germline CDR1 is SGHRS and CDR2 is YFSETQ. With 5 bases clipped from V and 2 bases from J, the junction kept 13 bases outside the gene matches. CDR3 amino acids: CASSPGLAASPPYEQYF. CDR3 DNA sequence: TGCGCCAGCAGTCCTGGACTAGCGGCCTCACCCCCCTACGAGCAGTACTTC.

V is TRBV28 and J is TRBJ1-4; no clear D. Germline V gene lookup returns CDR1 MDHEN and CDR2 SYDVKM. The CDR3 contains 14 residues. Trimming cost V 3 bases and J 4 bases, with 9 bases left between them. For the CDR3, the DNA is TGTGCCAGCAGTTTGAGTGGGTTTAATGAAAAACTGTTTTTT. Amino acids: CASSLSGFNEKLFF.

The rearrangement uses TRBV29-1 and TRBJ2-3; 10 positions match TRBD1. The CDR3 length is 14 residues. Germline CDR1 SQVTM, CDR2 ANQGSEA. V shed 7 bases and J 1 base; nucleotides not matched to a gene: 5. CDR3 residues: CSGTGTGGTDTQYF. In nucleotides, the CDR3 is TGCAGCGGCACCGGGACAGGGGGCACAGATACGCAGTATTTT.

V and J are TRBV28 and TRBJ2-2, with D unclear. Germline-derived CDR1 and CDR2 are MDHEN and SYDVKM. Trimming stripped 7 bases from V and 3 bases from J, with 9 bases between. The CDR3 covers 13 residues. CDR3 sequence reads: CASNLIYTGELFF. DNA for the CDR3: TGTGCCAGCAACTTGATCTACACCGGGGAGCTGTTTTTT.

The CDR3 DNA follows: TGTGCCAGCAGCTTCTACGCGCTGGAGAACACCGGGGAGCTGTTTTTT. It encodes CASSFYALENTGELFF. The chain carries TRBV7-9 and TRBJ2-2; D unclear. CDR1 SEHNR and CDR2 FQNEAQ come from the germline V gene (reference sequence). The CDR3 consists of 16 residues. The ends were cut back, 3 bases at V and 1 base at J, with 12 bases in the middle.

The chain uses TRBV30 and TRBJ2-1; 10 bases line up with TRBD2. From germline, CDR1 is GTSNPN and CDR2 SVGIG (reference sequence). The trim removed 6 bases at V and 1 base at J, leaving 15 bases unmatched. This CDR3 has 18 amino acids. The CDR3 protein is CACTGTSVRGQSYNEQFF. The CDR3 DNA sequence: TGTGCCTGTACCGGGACTAGCGTCAGGGGGCAGTCCTACAATGAGCAGTTCTTC.

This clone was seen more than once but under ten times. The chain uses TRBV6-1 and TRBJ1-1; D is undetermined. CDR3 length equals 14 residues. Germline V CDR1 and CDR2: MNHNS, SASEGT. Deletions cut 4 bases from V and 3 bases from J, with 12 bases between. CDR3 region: CASSGFLRDTEAFF. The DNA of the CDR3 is TGTGCCAGCAGTGGTTTCTTAAGGGACACTGAAGCTTTCTTT.

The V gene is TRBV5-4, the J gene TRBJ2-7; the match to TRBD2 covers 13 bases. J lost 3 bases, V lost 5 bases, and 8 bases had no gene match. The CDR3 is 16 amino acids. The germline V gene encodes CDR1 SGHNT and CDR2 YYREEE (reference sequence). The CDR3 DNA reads TGTGCCAGCAGTTCGAGGACTAGCGGGAGCGGCTACGAGCAGTACTTC. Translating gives CASSSRTSGSGYEQYF.

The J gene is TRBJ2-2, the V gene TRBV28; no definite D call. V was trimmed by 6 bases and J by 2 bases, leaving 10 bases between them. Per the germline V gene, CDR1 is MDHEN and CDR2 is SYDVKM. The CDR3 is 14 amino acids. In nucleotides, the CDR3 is TGTGCCAGCAGGCCTCCGTCAAACACCGGGGAGCTGTTTTTT. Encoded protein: CASRPPSNTGELFF. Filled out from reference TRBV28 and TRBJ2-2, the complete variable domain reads DVKVTQSSRYLVKRTGEKVFLECVQDMDHENMFWYRQDPGLGLRLIYFSYDVKMKEKGDIPEGYSVSREKKERFSLILESASTNQTSMYLCASRPPSNTGELFFGEGSRLTVL.

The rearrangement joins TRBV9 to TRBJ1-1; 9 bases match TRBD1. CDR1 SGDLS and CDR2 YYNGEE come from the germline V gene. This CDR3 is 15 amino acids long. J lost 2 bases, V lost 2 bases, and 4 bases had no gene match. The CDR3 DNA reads TGTGCCAGCAGCGTCAAGACAGGGGGTAACACTGAAGCTTTCTTT. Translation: CASSVKTGGNTEAFF.